This T cell receptor (beta chain) was captured in a study of identical twins. Study outcomes and limitations: Out-of-frame alpha sequences shared by twins were enriched for low generation probability.

After removal of 5 bases from V and 8 bases from J, the junction contained 7 bases not matched to a gene. Germline CDR1 and CDR2: LNHNV and YYDKDF (reference sequence). This CDR3 contains 14 residues. TCRdb used MiXCR to reprocess the 5' RACE reads, holding one entry per CDR3 protein. The sample has 650,000 to 800,000 distinct CDR3 sequences, approximately 9% seen once. This clonotype was seen more than once but under ten times. The antigen remains unidentified. These data also featured in a second study, about yellow fever vaccine responses in identical twins. From that report: Twins showed a vaccine T cell response that reportedly seemed partly convergent, partly personalized.

The TCR sequence derives from a woman aged 18-29 years in good health. The chain carries TRBV15 and TRBJ1-2; 11 nucleotides agree with TRBD1. The sequencing sample was made of PBMCs. The CDR3 nucleotides are TGTGCCACCAGCCCAGGACAGGGGGCGCGGGGCTACACCTTC. Translation gives CATSPGQGARGYTF.